This TCR beta chain was identified during a study of blood T cell repertoires in COVID-19. Background on the study: The United States, Italy and Spain were the sources of the acute and convalescent COVID-19 samples.

TCRdb keeps only in-frame clones here, not all; method: immunoSEQ multiplex PCR. In the table there are under 55,000 clones, around 79% of which are singletons. Sequenced input: peripheral blood. This receptor was identified in a man aged 65-85 years with acute or convalescent COVID-19.

The CDR3 sequence is CASSEGVRGYPYEQYF. The CDR3 bases are TGTGCCAGCAGTGAAGGTGTGCGGGGGTACCCCTACGAGCAGTACTTC. This chain joins TRBV6-1 and TRBJ2-7, with 7 bases that match TRBD2. Germline V lookup: CDR1 MNHNS, CDR2 SASEGT. J gave up 2 bases and V 1 base, and 8 bases lay outside the gene matches. The CDR3 has 16 residues.